The 22 T cell receptor beta chains listed next were all sequenced from one sample in a study of PD-L1 blockade in urothelial cancer. The time point is: peripheral blood 6 weeks after treatment start. TCRdb's table, derived via immunoSEQ multiplex PCR, lists solely in-frame clones and lacks some. The sample holds about 91,000 clones, around four fifths seen once. The sample here was PBMCs, taken around atezolizumab (anti-PD-L1) treatment. The source is a man aged 70-80 years with urothelial cancer.

In its sample, this clone was seen once. This chain links TRBV30 with TRBJ1-1, with 9 bases lining up with TRBD1. The CDR3 length is 17 residues. J gave up 5 bases and V 1 base, and 14 bases lay outside the gene matches. CDR1 and CDR2 from the germline V gene are GTSNPN and SVGIG (reference sequence). The DNA of the CDR3 is TGTGCCTGGAGTGCGGGGTTTGACAGGGGGGTTGGGACTGAAGCTTTCTTT. Translating gives CAWSAGFDRGVGTEAFF. Complete variable domain (other parts from reference TRBV30 and TRBJ1-1): SQTIHQWPATLVQPVGSPLSLECTVEGTSNPNLYWYRQAAGRGLQLLFYSVGIGQISSEVPQNLSASRPQDRQFILSSKKLLLSDSGFYLCAWSAGFDRGVGTEAFFGQGTRLTVV.

For the CDR3, the DNA is TGTGCCATCAGTGGGGCAGTCAACACTGAAGCTTTCTTT. Its translation: CAISGAVNTEAFF. The gene calls are TRBV10-3 and TRBJ1-1, with D unclear. The germline V gene encodes CDR1 ENHRY and CDR2 SYGVKD. With 4 bases removed from V and 2 bases from J, the gap between germline ends came to 8 bases. The CDR3 spans 13 residues.

This clone was seen ten or more times. The chain employs TRBV2 and TRBJ2-5; possibly TRBD2 for D (5 bases). The CDR3 has 13 residues. With 8 bases removed from V and 2 bases from J, the gap between germline ends came to 12 bases. Germline values: CDR1 SNHLY, CDR2 FYNNEI. CDR3 in amino acids: CASCLTNQETQYF. The DNA for the CDR3 is TGTGCCAGCTGTTTGACTAATCAAGAGACCCAGTACTTC. The whole variable domain, remainder taken from reference TRBV2 and TRBJ2-5, is EPEVTQTPSHQVTQMGQEVILRCVPISNHLYFYWYRQILGQKVEFLVSFYNNEISEKSEIFDDQFSVERPDGSNFTLKIRSTKLEDSAMYFCASCLTNQETQYFGPGTRLLVL.

The gene calls are TRBV4-3 and TRBJ1-3; D is unresolved. With 0 bases removed from V and 3 bases from J, the gap between germline ends came to 9 bases. Germline assignment: CDR1 LGHNA and CDR2 YSLEER. This CDR3 is built from 15 residues. Here the CDR3 reads CASSQDFTDGNTIYF. Written as DNA, the CDR3 is TGCGCCAGCAGCCAAGATTTTACAGATGGAAACACCATATATTTT.

This clone has a handful of counts. This chain joins TRBV30 and TRBJ1-1, with a possible D match to TRBD1 (6 bases). This CDR3 contains 12 residues. Germline values: CDR1 GTSNPN, CDR2 SVGIG (reference sequence). The V end lost 5 bases, the J end lost 5 bases, and 12 bases lay between the germline ends. The CDR3 here is CAWDKQGTEAFF. CDR3 in DNA: TGTGCCTGGGATAAACAGGGTACTGAAGCTTTCTTT.

The rearrangement links TRBV2 to TRBJ2-3; tentatively, D is TRBD2 (6 bases). CDR1 and CDR2 (germline): SNHLY, FYNNEI. The V end was cut by 6 bases, the J end by 5 bases, with 15 bases between. This CDR3 is built from 14 residues. For the CDR3, the DNA is TGTGCCAGCAGGATGAGGAGGGGAGTAGATACGCAGTATTTT. Its protein product is CASRMRRGVDTQYF.

This clone was picked up a small number of times. The gene calls are TRBV7-8 and TRBJ2-7, with 9 bases lining up with TRBD1. The CDR3 runs to 14 residues. Germline assignment: CDR1 SGHVS and CDR2 FQNEAQ. The CDR3 loop is CATKSGTGTYEQYF. The CDR3 DNA follows: TGTGCTACAAAGTCCGGGACAGGGACCTACGAGCAGTACTTC. Filled out from reference TRBV7-8 and TRBJ2-7, the complete variable domain reads GAGVSQSPRYKVAKRGQDVALRCDPISGHVSLFWYQQALGQGPEFLTYFQNEAQLDKSGLPSDRFFAERPEGSVSTLKIQRTQQEDSAVYLCATKSGTGTYEQYFGPGTRLTVT.

The CDR3 DNA reads TGTGCCAGCAGCTTCAGGGGAAGCTCCTACGAGCAGTACTTC. Protein: CASSFRGSSYEQYF. The V call is TRBV11-3, the J call TRBJ2-7, with a tentative D call TRBD1 (6 bases). The CDR3 is made up of 14 amino acids. Germline CDR1 is SGHNT and CDR2 is YENEEA. Trimming took off 3 bases at V and 0 bases at J, with 9 bases between the two ends.

This clone was counted a few times. The V call is TRBV5-6, the J call TRBJ1-3; the D is unclear. Trimming took off 2 bases at V and 1 base at J, with 13 bases between the two ends. Germline CDR1 SGHDT, CDR2 YYEEEE. This CDR3 comprises 16 residues. CDR3 nucleotides: TGTGCCAGCAGCTTCCCCGTCAGGATGTCTGGAAACACCATATATTTT. Amino acids: CASSFPVRMSGNTIYF.

This clone was counted a single time. The genes are TRBV20-1 and TRBJ2-5; D gene uncertain. Germline CDR1 DFQATT, CDR2 SNEGSKA (reference sequence). This CDR3 spans 11 amino acids. V lost 4 bases and J lost 2, with 5 bases in between. Here the CDR3 reads CSATPQETQYF. DNA for the CDR3: TGCAGTGCTACCCCTCAAGAGACCCAGTACTTC.

V usage is TRBV19 and J usage is TRBJ1-3; no clear D gene. This CDR3 has 14 residues. Germline CDR1 is LNHDA and CDR2 is SQIVND (reference sequence). Trimming took 7 bases from V and 9 from J, leaving 19 bases between them. The CDR3 sequence is CASTSPGKPGTIYF. CDR3 in DNA: TGTGCCAGTACCTCGCCCGGGAAGCCTGGCACCATATATTTT.

This chain joins TRBV5-1 and TRBJ2-7; tentatively, D is TRBD1 (5 bases). Germline CDR1 is SGHRS and CDR2 is YFSETQ. Trimming cost V 0 bases and J 5 bases, with 15 bases left between them. The CDR3 covers 15 residues. This CDR3 reads CASSLARGFGNEQYF. In nucleotides, the CDR3 is TGCGCCAGCAGCTTGGCAAGGGGTTTTGGGAACGAGCAGTACTTC. Complete variable domain (other parts from reference TRBV5-1 and TRBJ2-7): KAGVTQTPRYLIKTRGQQVTLSCSPISGHRSVSWYQQTPGQGLQFLFEYFSETQRNKGNFPGRFSGRQFSNSRSEMNVSTLELGDSALYLCASSLARGFGNEQYFGPGTRLTVT.

The chain links TRBV19 to TRBJ1-4; D not resolved. Germline loops: CDR1 LNHDA, CDR2 SQIVND (reference sequence). CDR3 size: 15 residues. The V and J ends lost 0 bases and 4 bases respectively, with 9 bases between them. The DNA of the CDR3 is TGTGCCAGTAGTATAGATGGTTACTATAATGAAAAACTGTTTTTT. It translates to CASSIDGYYNEKLFF.

The CDR3 nucleotides read TGTGCCAGCAGCGTAGTAGCGGCGAACACCGGGGAGCTGTTTTTT. Amino acids: CASSVVAANTGELFF. This rearrangement joins TRBV9 to TRBJ2-2, with a possible D match to TRBD2 (6 bases). CDR3 length: 15 residues. Germline lookup yields CDR1 SGDLS and CDR2 YYNGEE. Between the trimmed V and J ends, which lost 0 bases and 0 bases, there was a span of 6 bases.

This clone showed up just a few times. The genes are TRBV5-6 and TRBJ2-7; 7 bases line up with TRBD1. CDR3 size: 15 residues. The V segment lost 4 bases and the J segment 0 bases; nucleotides outside the gene matches: 7. Looked up from germline, CDR1 is SGHDT and CDR2 is YYEEEE. This CDR3 is CASSTGQESSYEQYF. The CDR3, as DNA: TGTGCCAGCAGCACCGGACAGGAGAGCTCCTACGAGCAGTACTTC.

The rearrangement uses TRBV23-1 and TRBJ2-1, with D tentatively TRBD1 (5 bases). TRBV23-1 is an ORF, and what it does is uncertain. Trimming left V 9 bases short and J 10 bases short, with 10 bases between. This CDR3 comprises 10 residues. For the CDR3, the DNA is TGCGCCAGGGGGCCTCGGGAGCAGTTCTTC. It codes for CARGPREQFF.

V is TRBV5-1 and J is TRBJ2-1, with TRBD2 matching 9 bases. CDR1 is SGHRS, CDR2 YFSETQ, per germline. V lost 2 bases and J lost 8; bases outside the gene matches: 11. The CDR3 runs to 16 residues. The CDR3 DNA reads TGCGCCAGCAGCTTTGGACGTAGCGGGAGCCGCGATGAGCAGTTCTTC. Translation gives CASSFGRSGSRDEQFF.

This chain connects TRBV5-6 to TRBJ2-3; D is possibly TRBD1 (6 bases). V lost 4 bases and J lost 2, with 17 bases in between. Germline CDR1 reads SGHDT; CDR2 reads YYEEEE. This CDR3 spans 16 amino acids. CDR3 in DNA: TGTGCCAGCAGCGCGAATTACCAGGGGACCACAGATACGCAGTATTTT. Translation: CASSANYQGTTDTQYF.

CDR3 sequence: CAWNSGNYNEQFF. Here the CDR3 DNA reads TGTGCCTGGAACAGCGGGAACTACAATGAGCAGTTCTTC. V usage is TRBV30 and J usage is TRBJ2-1; 7 bases align to TRBD2. With V trimmed by 4 bases and J by 3 bases, 3 bases remained unmatched. The CDR3 covers 13 residues. Germline CDR1 and CDR2: GTSNPN and SVGIG (reference sequence).

This chain links TRBV6-1 with TRBJ1-2; TRBD1 aligns across 9 bases. The CDR3 is 15 residues long. V lost 5 bases and J lost 3; bases outside the gene matches: 7. Germline V gene sequence: CDR1 MNHNS, CDR2 SASEGT. As DNA, the CDR3 is TGTGCCAGCAGTCGGGACAGGGTACCCTACTATGGCTACACCTTC. It translates to CASSRDRVPYYGYTF.

The CDR3 nucleotides read TGCGCCAGCAGCTTTACAGCGGGGAATAGGGAGACCCAGTACTTC. It specifies CASSFTAGNRETQYF. The chain is built from TRBV5-1 and TRBJ2-5; 7 bases match TRBD2. Germline lookup yields CDR1 SGHRS and CDR2 YFSETQ. V lost 2 bases to trimming and J lost 5 bases; unmatched junction nucleotides: 9. CDR3 size: 15 residues.

The chain links TRBV7-2 to TRBJ2-7, with TRBD2 identical over 13 bases. CDR3 size: 15 residues. Germline CDR1 reads SGHTA; CDR2 reads FQGNSA. The V and J ends lost 5 bases and 6 bases, in that order; junction bases with no gene match: 7. As DNA, the CDR3 is TGTGCCAGCAGCGCAAGTGGACTAGCGGGAGTCGAGCAGTACTTC. It yields the protein CASSASGLAGVEQYF.